The 23 T cell receptor beta chains given below trace back to one sample, sequenced in a study of cytomegalovirus exposure and HLA in healthy donors. With 60 Vbeta and 13 Jbeta primers, the PCR was carried out. Data came from immunoSEQ multiplex PCR; TCRdb stores just in-frame clones and leaves some out. The sample yields about 140,000 clones, over 75% seen once. Sequenced input: PBMCs. All receptors derive from a female donor in good health and CMV-seronegative.

In its sample, this clone was seen once. The chain recombines TRBV7-9 with TRBJ2-7; D unresolved. Germline V gene lookup returns CDR1 SEHNR and CDR2 FQNEAQ (reference sequence). The V gene lost 1 base and the J gene lost 2 bases, with 6 bases spanning the gap. The CDR3 has 13 residues. The CDR3 here is CASSLGHTYEQYF. CDR3 nucleotide sequence: TGTGCCAGCAGCTTAGGCCACACCTACGAGCAGTACTTC.

This chain uses TRBV15 with TRBJ2-1; 8 nucleotides match TRBD1. V lost 3 bases and J lost 6; bases outside the gene matches: 10. CDR1 and CDR2 (germline): LNHNV, YYDKDF (reference sequence). This CDR3 spans 16 amino acids. This CDR3 reads CATSSHRGTGGNEQFF. Written as DNA, the CDR3 is TGTGCCACCAGCAGCCATCGCGGGACAGGTGGCAATGAGCAGTTCTTC.

The chain employs TRBV15 and TRBJ2-5, with unresolved D. The V and J ends lost 0 bases and 5 bases respectively, with 7 bases between them. Germline V CDR1 and CDR2: LNHNV, YYDKDF (reference sequence). The CDR3 runs to 13 residues. CDR3 DNA: TGTGCCACCAGCAGAGATATTCCTGAGACCCAGTACTTC. Its translation is CATSRDIPETQYF.

This rearrangement joins TRBV28 to TRBJ2-5; 7 bases agree with TRBD1. J was trimmed by 6 bases and V by 6 bases; bases with no gene match: 4. Germline V gives CDR1 MDHEN, CDR2 SYDVKM. The CDR3 runs 12 residues. This CDR3 is CASRTQGKTQYF. The CDR3 DNA sequence: TGTGCCAGCAGAACACAGGGGAAGACCCAGTACTTC.

This clone was counted once. The rearrangement uses TRBV5-6 and TRBJ1-1; a weak D match, TRBD1 (5 bases). Per the germline V gene, CDR1 is SGHDT and CDR2 is YYEEEE. The V end lost 0 bases, the J end lost 10 bases, and 10 bases lay between the germline ends. The length of the CDR3 is 12 residues. Here the CDR3 reads CASSLGQGSAFF. The CDR3 coding sequence is TGTGCCAGCAGCTTGGGTCAGGGATCAGCTTTCTTT.

V and J are TRBV6-1 and TRBJ2-3; 14 bases are a match to TRBD2. The CDR3 length is 18 residues. CDR1 and CDR2 from the germline V gene are MNHNS and SASEGT. J lost 6 bases, V lost 2 bases, and 10 bases had no gene match. Here the CDR3 reads CASSESLLTSGRVDTQYF. In DNA, the CDR3 is TGTGCCAGCAGTGAATCCTTATTGACTAGCGGGAGGGTGGATACGCAGTATTTT.

In its sample, this clone was seen a few times. V and J are TRBV29-1 and TRBJ2-7, with 7 bases matching TRBD2. Per the germline V gene, CDR1 is SQVTM and CDR2 is ANQGSEA. V lost 6 bases to trimming and J lost 4 bases; unmatched junction nucleotides: 6. The CDR3 contains 12 residues. The CDR3 DNA reads as TGCAGCGTCGCCGGGGGGTCATACGAGCAGTACTTC. Its translation is CSVAGGSYEQYF.

This clone was seen only a few times. A read error may produce the germline difference seen at one junction end. This rearrangement joins TRBV6-1 to TRBJ2-3, with 10 nucleotides matching TRBD2. This CDR3 is 17 amino acids long. Germline CDR1 is MNHNS and CDR2 is SASEGT. CDR3 loop: CASREGLAVTSTDTQYF. CDR3 DNA: TGTGCCAGCAGGGAAGGACTAGCGGTTACCAGCACAGATACGCAGTATTTT.

The chain combines TRBV10-3 with TRBJ2-7, with 7 positions matching TRBD2. The V gene's germline CDR1 is ENHRY and CDR2 SYGVKD. The CDR3 runs 14 residues. The J segment lost 1 base and the V segment lost 8 bases, leaving 8 bases of the junction unmatched. The CDR3 is CAIGRASGSYEQYF. In nucleotides, the CDR3 is TGTGCCATCGGTCGGGCTAGCGGATCCTACGAGCAGTACTTC.

This CDR3 reads CASRKGQGVNEQYF. The CDR3 DNA reads as TGTGCCAGCCGAAAGGGACAGGGTGTCAACGAGCAGTACTTC. The chain uses TRBV2 and TRBJ2-7; 9 bases line up with TRBD1. Germline V lookup: CDR1 SNHLY, CDR2 FYNNEI. The CDR3 loop spans 14 amino acids. V lost 8 bases to trimming and J lost 5 bases; unmatched junction nucleotides: 10. The variable domain in full, completed from reference TRBV2 and TRBJ2-7, reads EPEVTQTPSHQVTQMGQEVILRCVPISNHLYFYWYRQILGQKVEFLVSFYNNEISEKSEIFDDQFSVERPDGSNFTLKIRSTKLEDSAMYFCASRKGQGVNEQYFGPGTRLTVT.

This clone was detected once. The chain links TRBV29-1 to TRBJ2-1; D is perhaps TRBD2 (5 bases). CDR1 is SQVTM, CDR2 ANQGSEA, per germline. V lost 8 bases to trimming and J lost 8 bases, with 10 bases between them. The CDR3 covers 10 residues. CDR3 loop: CSTGNDEQFF. The CDR3 DNA reads TGCAGCACCGGGAATGATGAGCAGTTCTTC.

This sequence joins TRBV25-1 and TRBJ2-5, with D possibly TRBD1 on 6 matching bases. Germline CDR1 and CDR2: MGHDK and SYGVNS. This CDR3 region has 16 residues. With 1 base removed from V and 2 bases from J, the gap between germline ends came to 14 bases. For the CDR3, the DNA is TGTGCCAGCAGTGAATTGACCTACAGGGTACAAGAGACCCAGTACTTC. This encodes CASSELTYRVQETQYF. The complete variable domain, with remaining parts taken from reference TRBV25-1 and TRBJ2-5, reads EADIYQTPRYLVIGTGKKITLECSQTMGHDKMYWYQQDPGMELHLIHYSYGVNSTEKGDLSSESTVSRIRTEHFPLTLESARPSHTSQYLCASSELTYRVQETQYFGPGTRLLVL.

This rearrangement joins TRBV5-1 to TRBJ1-1; 12 bases match TRBD1. The length of the CDR3 is 16 residues. V lost 4 bases, J lost 5 bases, and 9 bases stayed unmatched. Germline V gives CDR1 SGHRS, CDR2 YFSETQ. The CDR3 bases are TGCGCCAGCAGCCGCGGGACAGGGGGCGCTGTAACTGAAGCTTTCTTT. This sequence encodes CASSRGTGGAVTEAFF.

The rearrangement joins TRBV2 to TRBJ2-3; 12 bases match TRBD2. With V trimmed by 0 bases and J by 3 bases, 7 bases remained unmatched. The CDR3 loop spans 18 amino acids. Germline V gene data show CDR1 as SNHLY and CDR2 as FYNNEI. CDR3 bases: TGTGCCAGCAGTGAAGCGCGAACTAGCGGGAGGATAACAGATACGCAGTATTTT. Translated: CASSEARTSGRITDTQYF.

The chain has TRBV28 and TRBJ2-7, with no clear D. Trimming took off 6 bases at V and 2 bases at J, with 11 bases between the two ends. CDR3 length: 13 amino acids. Germline CDR1 and CDR2: MDHEN and SYDVKM. The DNA of the CDR3 is TGTGCCAGCAGCTTACGAGTAGCCTACGAGCAGTACTTC. This translates into CASSLRVAYEQYF.

A single count supports this clone. The chain is built from TRBV4-1 and TRBJ2-7, with D perhaps TRBD2 (6 bases). Germline V gene lookup returns CDR1 MGHRA and CDR2 YSYEKL. V was cut by 0 bases and J by 0 bases, with 18 bases left in between. CDR3 length equals 18 residues. CDR3 nucleotides: TGCGCCAGCAGCCAAGATATGAACGGGCGGGACCTCTCCTACGAGCAGTACTTC. This translates into CASSQDMNGRDLSYEQYF.

The rearrangement links TRBV15 to TRBJ2-6; D is unresolved. V gave up 0 bases and J gave up 0 bases, with 9 bases separating them. CDR3 length: 17 amino acids. Germline assignment: CDR1 LNHNV and CDR2 YYDKDF (reference sequence). The CDR3 DNA reads TGTGCCACCAGCAGAGAGTATCCAGACTCTGGGGCCAACGTCCTGACTTTC. This encodes CATSREYPDSGANVLTF.

This chain joins TRBV19 and TRBJ2-1, with D maybe TRBD2 (5 bases). Per the germline V gene, CDR1 is LNHDA and CDR2 is SQIVND (reference sequence). The CDR3 has 16 amino acids. The ends were cut back, 0 bases at V and 0 bases at J, with 9 bases in the middle. CDR3 DNA: TGTGCCAGTAGTATAGATCGCGCGGGCTCCTACAATGAGCAGTTCTTC. It codes for CASSIDRAGSYNEQFF.

The J gene is TRBJ2-5, the V gene TRBV6-5; D not resolved. Between the trimmed V and J ends, which lost 3 bases and 4 bases, there was a span of 9 bases. Germline V gene lookup returns CDR1 MNHEY and CDR2 SVGAGI. The CDR3 sequence is 13 residues long. CDR3 in DNA: TGTGCCAGCAGTTATGGAGAGGCAGAGACCCAGTACTTC. It specifies CASSYGEAETQYF.

The gene calls are TRBV28 and TRBJ2-5; possible D gene TRBD1, 7 bases. In germline, CDR1 is MDHEN, CDR2 SYDVKM. This CDR3 region has 15 residues. Deletions cut 3 bases from V and 2 bases from J, with 13 bases between. CDR3 DNA sequence: TGTGCCAGCAGTTTTTACAGGGGACTGCAAGAGACCCAGTACTTC. This translates into CASSFYRGLQETQYF. Looking up the rest from reference TRBV28 and TRBJ2-5 gives the full variable domain: DVKVTQSSRYLVKRTGEKVFLECVQDMDHENMFWYRQDPGLGLRLIYFSYDVKMKEKGDIPEGYSVSREKKERFSLILESASTNQTSMYLCASSFYRGLQETQYFGPGTRLLVL.

This sequence joins TRBV29-1 and TRBJ2-7, with 11 bases aligning to TRBD1. Germline loops: CDR1 SQVTM, CDR2 ANQGSEA. Trimming at V came to 4 bases and at J to 7 bases, leaving 15 bases not matched to a gene. The CDR3 length is 16 residues. This CDR3 reads CSVVPFRTGGAGEQYF. The DNA of the CDR3 is TGCAGCGTTGTCCCTTTTAGGACAGGGGGCGCGGGAGAGCAGTACTTC.

The V call is TRBV30, the J call TRBJ2-5, with 7 bases matching TRBD1. The J call is uncertain, as TRBJ2-7 better fits the DNA end. Germline loops: CDR1 GTSNPN, CDR2 SVGIG (reference sequence). CDR3 length equals 15 residues. The CDR3 nucleotides read TGTGCCTGGAAAAACAACAGGGGCACCTCCTACGAGCAGTACTTC. It is translated as CAWKNNRGTSYEQYF.

This chain connects TRBV6-5 to TRBJ1-2; possible D gene TRBD1, 6 bases. With 7 bases removed from V and 6 bases from J, the gap between germline ends came to 18 bases. Per the germline V gene, CDR1 is MNHEY and CDR2 is SVGAGI. The CDR3 is 14 amino acids. The CDR3 bases are TGTGCCAGCATGCTGGACGGGAGGGGGGATGGCTACACCTTC. It codes for CASMLDGRGDGYTF.